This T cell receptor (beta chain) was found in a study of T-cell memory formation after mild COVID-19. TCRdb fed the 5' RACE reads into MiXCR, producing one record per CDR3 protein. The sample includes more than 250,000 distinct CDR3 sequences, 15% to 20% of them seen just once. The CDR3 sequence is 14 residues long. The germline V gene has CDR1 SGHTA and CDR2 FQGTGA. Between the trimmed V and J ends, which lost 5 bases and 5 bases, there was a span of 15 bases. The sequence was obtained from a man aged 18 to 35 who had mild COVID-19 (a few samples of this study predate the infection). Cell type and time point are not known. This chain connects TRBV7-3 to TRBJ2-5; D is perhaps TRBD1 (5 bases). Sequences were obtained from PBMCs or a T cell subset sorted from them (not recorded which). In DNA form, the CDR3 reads TGTGCCAGCAGCCCGGCAGGGCCCTTGGAGACCCAGTACTTC. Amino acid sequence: CASSPAGPLETQYF.